These T cell receptor beta chains were read from a single sample in a study of radiotherapy plus CTLA-4 blockade in lung cancer. The method was immunoSEQ multiplex PCR; TCRdb's version includes in-frame clones alone and lacks a portion of them. The sample lists more than 75,000 clones, 85% to 90% occurring once. The sample consisted of peripheral blood, taken from a patient treated with radiotherapy plus ipilimumab. The source is a human donor with non-small cell lung cancer who had stable disease on radiotherapy plus ipilimumab. Each CDR3 is given with its conserved first and last residue. A D gene is named only where the DNA matches it firmly. For some rows the clone size is stated as once, few or many, or as a class when expanded; others skip it.

clone_size,j_call,d_call,v_call,cdr3_nt,cdr3_aa
NA,TRBJ2-1,TRBD2,TRBV4-1,TGCGCCAGCAGCCATTTGAGGGGAACTAGCGGGAGCCTCATTGAGCAGTTCTTC,CASSHLRGTSGSLIEQFF
few,TRBJ1-5,NA,TRBV7-2,TGTGCCAGCAGCTTAATTGACAATCAGCCCCAGCATTTT,CASSLIDNQPQHF
NA,TRBJ2-1,TRBD2,TRBV10-3,TGTGCCATCAAAGGGACTAGCAACTACAATGAGCAGTTCTTC,CAIKGTSNYNEQFF
NA,TRBJ1-2,TRBD1,TRBV30,TGTGCCTGGAGCCCAGGGACAGCCGGGAACTATGGCTACACCTTC,CAWSPGTAGNYGYTF
NA,TRBJ2-7,TRBD1,TRBV7-9,TGTGCCAGCAGTGCACTTCCGGGACAGACCGGCGAGCAGTACTTC,CASSALPGQTGEQYF
few,TRBJ2-7,TRBD1,TRBV7-9,TGTGCCAGCAGCTCCGACGAGACAGGGAGCTCCTACGAGCAGTACTTC,CASSSDETGSSYEQYF
NA,TRBJ2-7,NA,TRBV7-2,TGTGCCAGCAGCTTAGGCGGAGGTATCCCTTTTTCCGAGCAGTACTTC,CASSLGGGIPFSEQYF
NA,TRBJ1-5,NA,TRBV2,TGTGCCAGCAAGGAGACCACTAATCAGCCCCAGCATTTT,CASKETTNQPQHF
NA,TRBJ2-1,TRBD1,TRBV5-1,TGCGCCAGCAGACCCGGGACAGACTACAATGAGCAGTTCTTC,CASRPGTDYNEQFF
NA,TRBJ2-7,NA,TRBV2,TGTGCCAGCAGGCAGGGCCCCACCGAGCAGTACTTC,CASRQGPTEQYF
NA,TRBJ2-1,TRBD2,TRBV7-7,TGTGCTAGCAGCTTAGGACTAGCGGGAGACGATGAGCAGTTCTTC,CASSLGLAGDDEQFF
NA,TRBJ2-2,TRBD1,TRBV6-1,TGTGCCAGCAGGGCAAACAGGGGGCTTACCGGGGAGCTGTTTTTT,CASRANRGLTGELFF
NA,TRBJ1-2,TRBD1,TRBV7-9,TGTGCCAGCAGCCCCCCGACAGGGGGGAACTATGGCTACACCTTC,CASSPPTGGNYGYTF
NA,TRBJ1-2,NA,TRBV10-3,TGTGCCATCAGTGGGGGAGGAGGTCTTACGGGCTACACCTTC,CAISGGGGLTGYTF
NA,TRBJ2-7,TRBD1,TRBV25-1,TGTGCCAGCAGTCGACAGGGGTGGCACGAGCAGTACTTC,CASSRQGWHEQYF
NA,TRBJ2-7,NA,TRBV21-1,TGTGCCAGCAGTTCCGAAAAGAGAAACGGGACTAGCGGGAGCTCCTACGAGCAGTACTTC,CASSSEKRNGTSGSSYEQYF
NA,TRBJ1-2,TRBD1,TRBV15,TGTGCCACCAGCGGCCCCCCGGGACAGGGGAGGTTTGGCTACACCTTC,CATSGPPGQGRFGYTF
NA,TRBJ1-2,NA,TRBV10-3,TGTGCCATCAGCGAATATGGAGGGAGATATGGCTACACCTTC,CAISEYGGRYGYTF
NA,TRBJ2-5,NA,TRBV7-9,TGTGCCAGCAGCTTCTGGGGGGCGCAGCAAGAGACCCAGTACTTC,CASSFWGAQQETQYF
NA,TRBJ2-5,TRBD2,TRBV7-6,TGTGCCAGCAGCCAGGGGAGCGGGGGGGCGGAGACCCAGTACTTC,CASSQGSGGAETQYF
NA,TRBJ1-5,NA,TRBV19,TGTGCCAGTAGTATTGGACAGTATAGCAATCAGCCCCAGCATTTT,CASSIGQYSNQPQHF
NA,TRBJ1-1,TRBD1,TRBV6-6,TGTGCCAGCAGAGACCGGGACAGGGCGAACACTGAAGCTTTCTTT,CASRDRDRANTEAFF
NA,TRBJ2-1,TRBD1,TRBV7-2,TGTGCCAGCAGCTTAGTGGGGACAGCCTACAATGAGCAGTTCTTC,CASSLVGTAYNEQFF
NA,TRBJ1-2,NA,TRBV5-1,TGCGCCAGCAGCTTTGCTGAGGGGTCCTATGGCTACACCTTC,CASSFAEGSYGYTF
few,TRBJ1-1,TRBD1,TRBV4-2,TGTGCCAGCAGCCTGTCCTGGGACAGGAGAGCTTTCTTT,CASSLSWDRRAFF
NA,TRBJ2-1,TRBD2,TRBV2,TGTGCCAGCAGTCGCCTAGGACTAGCGGGGGGCCTAGCGGGGAATGAGCAGTTCTTC,CASSRLGLAGGLAGNEQFF
few,TRBJ1-2,NA,TRBV14,TGTGCCAGCAGCCGGTTGGGAAGTACTGGCTACACCTTC,CASSRLGSTGYTF
NA,TRBJ1-1,NA,TRBV10-1,TGCGCCAGCAGTGGGGGGGGAAAGAACACTGAAGCTTTCTTT,CASSGGGKNTEAFF
NA,TRBJ2-2,NA,TRBV11-2,TGTGCCAGCGGGAGAACGAACACCGGGGAGCTGTTTTTT,CASGRTNTGELFF
NA,TRBJ1-4,NA,TRBV4-1,TGCGCCAGCAGTCCTTTGGGCAACCATGCAACTAATGAAAAACTGTTTTTT,CASSPLGNHATNEKLFF
once,TRBJ1-2,NA,TRBV6-6,TGTGCCAGCAGCAAGGGAGTGGACTATGGCTACACCTTC,CASSKGVDYGYTF
NA,TRBJ2-7,NA,TRBV7-6,TGTGCCAGCAGCTTAGGGAGGGGGGGCCTCTCCTACGAGCAGTACTTC,CASSLGRGGLSYEQYF
once,TRBJ2-3,TRBD1,TRBV13,TGTGCCAGCAGCCGGGCCGGGACAGGGACAGATACGCAGTATTTT,CASSRAGTGTDTQYF
NA,TRBJ1-2,NA,TRBV29-1,TGCAGCGTTTGTCTAGACCGTGGTAACTATGGCTACACCTTC,CSVCLDRGNYGYTF
once,TRBJ1-1,NA,TRBV10-2,TGCGCCAGCACCGGACAGACTGTGGGGACTGAAGCTTTCTTT,CASTGQTVGTEAFF
NA,TRBJ1-6,NA,TRBV5-4,TGTGCCAGCAGGAGACAACAGGGCTCCTATAATTCACCCCTCCACTTT,CASRRQQGSYNSPLHF
NA,TRBJ2-7,NA,TRBV20-1,TGCAGTGCTAGGAGACTAGACGAGCAGTACTTC,CSARRLDEQYF
few,TRBJ1-1,NA,TRBV30,TGTGCCTGGAGGTCGGAACGGGTCGGGACTGAAGCTTTCTTT,CAWRSERVGTEAFF
NA,TRBJ1-4,NA,TRBV18,TGTGCCAGCTCCCCCGGATTACTCGCAACTAATGAAAAACTGTTTTTT,CASSPGLLATNEKLFF
NA,TRBJ2-5,NA,TRBV6-5,TGTGCCAGCAGTTACTATGGGACCCAGTACTTC,CASSYYGTQYF
NA,TRBJ1-2,TRBD1,TRBV5-1,TGCGCCAGCAGCCGCGGGACAGACTATGGCTACACCTTC,CASSRGTDYGYTF
NA,TRBJ2-5,TRBD2,TRBV5-6,TGTGCCAGCAGCCCTAGCGGGGGGGCCGAAGAGACCCAGTACTTC,CASSPSGGAEETQYF
NA,TRBJ2-6,NA,TRBV6-5,TGTGCCAGTGCGTTTGCGGGACAGAACAACGTCCTGACTTTC,CASAFAGQNNVLTF
NA,TRBJ2-1,TRBD1,TRBV6-7,TGTGCCAGCAGTTCGACCGGACAGGGGGGACCCTGGGGTGAGCAGTTCTTC,CASSSTGQGGPWGEQFF
NA,TRBJ2-1,NA,TRBV9,TGTGCCAGCAGTCCGCGAGGGCTTCCGGGCAATGAGCAGTTCTTC,CASSPRGLPGNEQFF
NA,TRBJ1-5,TRBD1,TRBV19,TGTGCCAGTAGTATACAGGTCAGGACAGGGGGTGGCAATCAGCCCCAGCATTTT,CASSIQVRTGGGNQPQHF
NA,TRBJ1-3,TRBD1,TRBV5-5,TGTGCCAGCAGCTTGCAGGGACAGATGGGCCCTGGAAACACCATATATTTT,CASSLQGQMGPGNTIYF
NA,TRBJ2-2,NA,TRBV6-4,TGTGCCACCCGCCCCGACAGTCACACCGGGGAGCTGTTTTTT,CATRPDSHTGELFF